Below, one T cell receptor (beta chain) is given with its context. The antigen is unknown. This CDR3 has 14 amino acids. Trimming at V came to 4 bases and at J to 4 bases, leaving 5 bases not matched to a gene. In germline, CDR1 is MDHEN, CDR2 SYDVKM. Method: immunoSEQ multiplex PCR; TCRdb's copy keeps in-frame clones and lacks some. The sample holds roughly 97,000 clones; 70% to 80% are singletons and the top ten take about 34%. The sample comes from a study of cytotoxic CD8 clonotypes in ibrutinib-treated CLL. Study in general: Investigators reported about 25 partial and 2 complete responses; after median about 74 months, about 15 patients remained remitted and approximately twelve progressed. Study-wide results and caveats: In comparison with age-matched healthy donors, baseline clonality was higher and tracked circulating CD8+ T-cell counts. Among the clonotypes, public ones were uncommon and contracted or held stable on treatment. Increased clonality at ibrutinib response gave way to a return toward baseline at progression.

This sequence joins TRBV28 and TRBJ1-2, with 8 bases that match TRBD1. The material sequenced was PBMCs, taken after 12 months of ibrutinib treatment. The TCR originated in a human donor with chronic lymphocytic leukemia. As DNA, the CDR3 is TGTGCCAGCAGTTCCCGGGACAGGTTCTATGGCTACACCTTC. It is translated as CASSSRDRFYGYTF.